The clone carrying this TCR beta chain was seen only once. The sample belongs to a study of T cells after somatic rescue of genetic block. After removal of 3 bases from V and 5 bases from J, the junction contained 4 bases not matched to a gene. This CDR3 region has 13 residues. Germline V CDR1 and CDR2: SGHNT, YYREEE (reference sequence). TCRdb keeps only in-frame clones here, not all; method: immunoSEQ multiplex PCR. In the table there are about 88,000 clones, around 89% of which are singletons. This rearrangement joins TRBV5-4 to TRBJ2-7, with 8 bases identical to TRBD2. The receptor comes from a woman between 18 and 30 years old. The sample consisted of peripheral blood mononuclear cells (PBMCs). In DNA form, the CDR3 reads TGTGCCAGCAGCTCAACTAGCGGCAACGAGCAGTACTTC. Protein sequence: CASSSTSGNEQYF.